The following is a TCR beta chain sequence with its context. What it binds is unknown. Per the germline V gene, CDR1 is SGHAT and CDR2 is FQDESV (reference sequence). CDR3 length equals 16 residues. The V end was cut by 8 bases, the J end by 4 bases, with 23 bases between. The data are from a study of tumor-infiltrating lymphocytes in primary liver carcinoma. Study-level information: Cases comprised patients with primary liver carcinoma who received surgical resection. Study findings and constraints: Tumor specimens were characterized by a significantly higher top-250-clone fraction than blood (p = 0.039).

Germline DNA was also extracted, and blood RNA was taken from unsorted whole blood. Investigators obtained roughly 4 milliliters of peripheral blood ahead of surgery. Priming with a constant-region primer yielded TCR beta cDNA from roughly 500 ng total RNA. Construction of TCR beta libraries relied on three successive nested multiplex PCR rounds employing slightly modified ARM-PCR. Rounds one and two of PCR, each of 9 to 11 cycles, were primed with TRBV1-TRBV30 forward primers and a C-beta reverse primer. TCRdb independently ran MiXCR on the multiplex PCR reads; one entry per CDR3 protein. The table records over 250,000 distinct CDR3 sequences, roughly three fifths of them present only once.

Sequenced material: peripheral blood. The origin of this receptor is a woman between 25 and 40 years old with primary liver carcinoma and hepatitis B virus infection. The chain is built from TRBV11-1 and TRBJ2-5, with D tentatively TRBD2 (5 bases). CDR3 sequence reads: CASGPDASGSSETQYF. CDR3 in DNA: TGTGCCAGCGGCCCAGATGCTAGTGGGAGTTCAGAGACCCAGTACTTC.